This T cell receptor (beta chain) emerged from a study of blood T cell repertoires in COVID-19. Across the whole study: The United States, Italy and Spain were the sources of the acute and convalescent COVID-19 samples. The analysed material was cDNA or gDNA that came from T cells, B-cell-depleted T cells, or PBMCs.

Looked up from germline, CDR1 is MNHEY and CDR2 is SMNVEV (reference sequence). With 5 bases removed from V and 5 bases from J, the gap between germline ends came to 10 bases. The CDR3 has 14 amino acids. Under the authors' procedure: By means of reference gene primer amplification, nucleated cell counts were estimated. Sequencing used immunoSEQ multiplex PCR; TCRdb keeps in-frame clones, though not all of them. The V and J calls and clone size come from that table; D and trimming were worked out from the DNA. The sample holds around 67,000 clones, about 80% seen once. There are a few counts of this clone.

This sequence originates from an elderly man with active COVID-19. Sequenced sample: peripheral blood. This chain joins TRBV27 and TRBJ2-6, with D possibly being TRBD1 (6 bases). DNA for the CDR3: TGTGCCAGCAGTAGACAGGCCCGGGCCAACGTCCTGACTTTC. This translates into CASSRQARANVLTF.